A single sample is the source of the 4 T cell receptor beta chains below, sequenced in a study of T cell responses to AZD1222 COVID-19 vaccine. TCRdb's copy holds only in-frame clones and misses some; the assay was immunoSEQ multiplex PCR. The sample carries over 85,000 clones, about 92% recorded once. The sequencing here drew on peripheral blood, taken on day 0 of AZD1222 vaccination. These receptor sequences come from an adult in good health.

The chain joins TRBV6-1 to TRBJ1-5; perhaps TRBD1 as D (5 bases). Germline loops: CDR1 MNHNS, CDR2 SASEGT. This CDR3 spans 15 amino acids. V was cut by 1 base and J by 0 bases, with 7 bases left in between. Here the CDR3 reads CASSEGRVSNQPQHF. DNA for the CDR3: TGTGCCAGCAGTGAAGGCAGGGTTAGCAATCAGCCCCAGCATTTT.

The rearrangement joins TRBV5-1 to TRBJ2-7; 10 positions agree with TRBD2. Trimming took 4 bases from V and 5 from J; bases not matched to a gene: 6. The V gene's germline CDR1 is SGHRS and CDR2 YFSETQ. There are 14 residues in the CDR3. This CDR3 is CASSITSGDNEQYF. The CDR3 DNA sequence: TGCGCCAGCAGCATAACTAGCGGGGATAACGAGCAGTACTTC.

The chain recombines TRBV7-2 with TRBJ1-2; 11 bases are a match to TRBD1. The CDR3 length is 15 residues. The V segment lost 1 base and the J segment 4 bases; nucleotides outside the gene matches: 2. CDR1 and CDR2 (germline): SGHTA, FQGNSA. The CDR3 DNA follows: TGTGCCAGCAGCTTAGGCGGACAGGGGGCCTATGGCTACACCTTC. As protein: CASSLGGQGAYGYTF.

The rearrangement links TRBV2 to TRBJ1-4, with D possibly matching TRBD1 (6 bases). From germline, CDR1 is SNHLY and CDR2 FYNNEI. Deletions cut 11 bases from V and 3 bases from J, with 13 bases between. CDR3 length: 13 amino acids. The CDR3 is CAGAGTPNEKLFF. The CDR3 nucleotides read TGTGCCGGGGCCGGGACACCTAATGAAAAACTGTTTTTT.